These 5 T cell receptor beta chains were all obtained from the same sample, sequenced in a study of shared clonotypes between healthy human individuals. The table came from immunoSEQ multiplex PCR; TCRdb's copy has only in-frame clones and leaves some out. The sample holds around 500,000 clones; 60% to 80% are singletons and the top ten take around 12%. The source material was PBMCs. These receptors came from a woman in her thirties or forties in good health. Some clones in this sample may be carry-over from other donors' samples.

The chain has TRBV10-3 and TRBJ1-2; TRBD1 aligns across 12 bases. Germline CDR1 ENHRY, CDR2 SYGVKD. This CDR3 has 16 residues. V gave up 6 bases and J gave up 5 bases; unmatched junction bases: 10. CDR3 residues: CAIRQGQGARGYGYTF. In DNA form, the CDR3 reads TGTGCCATCAGACAGGGACAGGGGGCGCGGGGGTATGGCTACACCTTC.

This chain links TRBV7-6 with TRBJ2-7; TRBD2 matches at 7 bases. The germline V gene has CDR1 SGHVS and CDR2 FNYEAQ. With 1 base clipped from V and 3 bases from J, the junction kept 15 bases outside the gene matches. CDR3 size: 18 residues. Here the CDR3 DNA reads TGTGCCAGCAGCTTAGTTCCAGCCTTACTCGGGAGGAGCTACGAGCAGTACTTC. It is translated as CASSLVPALLGRSYEQYF.

A word on this clone: Other nucleotide sequences in the sample specify the same CDR3. The genes are TRBV4-1 and TRBJ2-3, with D possibly being TRBD2 (5 bases). Germline V CDR1 and CDR2: MGHRA, YSYEKL. With 1 base removed from V and 3 bases from J, the gap between germline ends came to 5 bases. The CDR3 sequence is 13 residues long. The CDR3 loop is CASSQAGTDTQYF. CDR3 DNA: TGCGCCAGCAGCCAAGCGGGGACAGATACGCAGTATTTT.

This clone was found once. The V gene is TRBV11-2, the J gene TRBJ2-7, with TRBD2 matching 13 bases. Germline V gives CDR1 SGHAT, CDR2 FQNNGV. J lost 5 bases, V lost 1 base, and 2 bases had no gene match. The CDR3 runs to 15 residues. The DNA for the CDR3 is TGTGCCAGCAGCTTAGGTGGACTAGCGGGAGACGAGCAGTACTTC. It yields the protein CASSLGGLAGDEQYF.

The table lists this clone with a count of one. The chain has TRBV28 and TRBJ1-2; D ambiguous. V shed 6 bases and J shed 1 base, with 15 bases lying between them. Germline V lookup: CDR1 MDHEN, CDR2 SYDVKM. The CDR3 is made up of 15 amino acids. The CDR3 here is CASSQWGGFNYGYTF. CDR3 nucleotides: TGTGCCAGCAGCCAATGGGGAGGGTTTAACTATGGCTACACCTTC.